The source of this TCR beta chain is a study of T-cell memory formation after mild COVID-19. Study information: Across donors, TCR clusters were largely donor specific.

The V end was cut by 9 bases, the J end by 4 bases, with 11 bases between. This CDR3 contains 13 residues. Germline CDR1 reads KGHDR; CDR2 reads SFDVKD. TCRdb reanalysed the 5' RACE reads using MiXCR and keeps one entry per CDR3 protein. The data contain roughly 580,000 distinct CDR3 sequences, roughly 18% of them seen just once; the ten biggest clones take up around 11%. The chain is built from TRBV24-1 and TRBJ2-2; tentative D call: TRBD2 (6 bases). Sequenced: PBMCs or a T cell subset sorted from them (not recorded which). This clonotype was sampled from an adult woman who had mild COVID-19 (a few samples of this study predate the infection). Cell type and time point are not known. In DNA form, the CDR3 reads TGTGCCACCGGGAGGCTGACCACCGGGGAGCTGTTTTTT. Its protein is CATGRLTTGELFF.